This TCR beta chain was obtained from a study of radiotherapy plus CTLA-4 blockade in lung cancer. Study at large: Among patients, over 15% showed objective responses, and 31% had disease control. Study results and caveats: Peripheral blood showed expansion of tumor-derived TCR clones after radiotherapy and ipilimumab.

Profiled with immunoSEQ multiplex PCR; TCRdb holds only in-frame clones, not every one. The table shows about 19,000 clones, with 86% occurring only once. For this clone: Antigen specificity is unknown.

In chemo-refractory metastatic non-small-cell lung cancer, patients got ipilimumab CTLA-4 blockade together with focal radiation. Germline assignment: CDR1 SGHAT and CDR2 FQNNGV. V lost 3 bases and J lost 6, with 18 bases in between. The CDR3 extends over 17 amino acids. Material: peripheral blood, obtained from a patient treated with radiotherapy plus ipilimumab. The V call is TRBV11-2, the J call TRBJ1-6; D remains ambiguous. The TCR originated in a human donor with non-small cell lung cancer whose response to radiotherapy plus ipilimumab could not be evaluated. CDR3 sequence: CASSFPTVGRFNSPLHF. CDR3 in DNA: TGTGCCAGCAGCTTTCCCACGGTCGGGAGGTTTAATTCACCCCTCCACTTT. Full variable domain (missing parts from reference TRBV11-2 and TRBJ1-6): EAGVAQSPRYKIIEKRQSVAFWCNPISGHATLYWYQQILGQGPKLLIQFQNNGVVDDSQLPKDRFSAERLKGVDSTLKIQPAKLEDSAVYLCASSFPTVGRFNSPLHFGNGTRLTVT.